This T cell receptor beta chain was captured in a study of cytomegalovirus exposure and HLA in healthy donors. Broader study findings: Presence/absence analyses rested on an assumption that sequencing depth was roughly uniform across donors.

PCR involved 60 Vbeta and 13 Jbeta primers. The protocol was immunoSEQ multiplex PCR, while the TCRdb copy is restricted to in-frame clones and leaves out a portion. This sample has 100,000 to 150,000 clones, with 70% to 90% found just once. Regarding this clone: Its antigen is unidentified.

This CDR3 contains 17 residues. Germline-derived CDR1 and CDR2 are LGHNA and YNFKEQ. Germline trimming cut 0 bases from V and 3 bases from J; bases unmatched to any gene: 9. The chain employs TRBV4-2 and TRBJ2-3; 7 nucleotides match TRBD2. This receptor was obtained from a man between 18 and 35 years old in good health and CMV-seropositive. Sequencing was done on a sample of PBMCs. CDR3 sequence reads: CASSQDLGGGGTDTQYF. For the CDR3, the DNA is TGTGCCAGCAGCCAAGATCTCGGCGGGGGTGGGACAGATACGCAGTATTTT.